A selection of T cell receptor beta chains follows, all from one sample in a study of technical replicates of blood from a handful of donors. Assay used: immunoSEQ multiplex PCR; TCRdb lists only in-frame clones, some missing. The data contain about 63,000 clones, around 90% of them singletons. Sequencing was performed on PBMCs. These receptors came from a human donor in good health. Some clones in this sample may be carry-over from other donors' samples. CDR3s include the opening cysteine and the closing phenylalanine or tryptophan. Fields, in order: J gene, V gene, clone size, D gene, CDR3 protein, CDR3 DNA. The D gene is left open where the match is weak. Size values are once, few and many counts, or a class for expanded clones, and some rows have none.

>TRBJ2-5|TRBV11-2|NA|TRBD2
CASRKWSSGEPYQETQYF
TGTGCCAGCAGGAAATGGAGTAGCGGGGAGCCTTACCAAGAGACCCAGTACTTC
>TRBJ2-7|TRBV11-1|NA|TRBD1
CASRIDRGHYEQYF
TGTGCCAGCAGGATCGACAGGGGGCACTACGAGCAGTACTTC
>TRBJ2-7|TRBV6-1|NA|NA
CASTPQGGSEQYF
TGTGCCAGCACTCCACAAGGGGGATCCGAGCAGTACTTC
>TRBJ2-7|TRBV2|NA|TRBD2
CASSAGVASGRFYEQYF
TGTGCCAGCAGCGCTGGTGTGGCTAGCGGGAGGTTCTACGAGCAGTACTTC
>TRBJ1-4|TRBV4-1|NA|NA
CASSQGPGVQRGEKLFF
TGCGCCAGCAGCCAAGGGCCAGGGGTGCAGAGGGGGGAAAAACTGTTTTTT
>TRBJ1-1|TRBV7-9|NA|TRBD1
CASSLWGRGSTLEAFF
TGTGCCAGCAGCTTGTGGGGCAGGGGGTCGACTCTGGAAGCTTTCTTT
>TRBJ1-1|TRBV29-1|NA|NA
CSVQTDANTEAFF
TGCAGCGTTCAAACAGACGCTAACACTGAAGCTTTCTTT
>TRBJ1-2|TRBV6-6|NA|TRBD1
CASSRDRTGGGYGYTF
TGTGCCAGCAGTCGGGATCGGACAGGGGGCGGCTATGGCTACACCTTC
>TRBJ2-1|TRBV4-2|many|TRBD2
CASSQGTSGEYNEQFF
TGTGCCAGCAGCCAAGGGACTAGCGGGGAGTACAATGAGCAGTTCTTC
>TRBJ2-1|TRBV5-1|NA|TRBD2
CASSGGLATYNEQFF
TGCGCCAGCAGCGGGGGACTAGCGACCTACAATGAGCAGTTCTTC
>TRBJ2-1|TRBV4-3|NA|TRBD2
CASSQGASGAYNEQFF
TGCGCCAGCAGCCAAGGGGCTAGCGGAGCCTACAATGAGCAGTTCTTC
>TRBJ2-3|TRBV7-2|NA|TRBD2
CASSLLAGGSTDTQYF
TGTGCCAGCAGCTTGCTAGCGGGGGGGAGCACAGATACGCAGTATTTT
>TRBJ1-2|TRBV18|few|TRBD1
CASSLPGRTGGDGYTF
TGTGCCAGCTCACTACCGGGACGGACAGGGGGAGATGGCTACACCTTC
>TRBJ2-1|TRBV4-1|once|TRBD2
CASSPPTGGYEQFF
TGCGCCAGCAGCCCCCCTACGGGGGGGTATGAGCAGTTCTTC
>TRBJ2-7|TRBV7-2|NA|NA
CASSLRPAPRGVEQYF
TGTGCCAGCAGCTTACGTCCGGCCCCCCGGGGAGTCGAGCAGTACTTC
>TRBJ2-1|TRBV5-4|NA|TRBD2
CASSLVPGGPDEQFF
TGTGCCAGCAGCTTGGTCCCGGGAGGGCCCGATGAGCAGTTCTTC
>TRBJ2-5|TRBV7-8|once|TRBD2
CASSSSPAGGPQTQYF
TGTGCCAGCAGCTCAAGCCCAGCGGGGGGGCCCCAGACCCAGTACTTC
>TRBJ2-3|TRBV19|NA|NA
CASSIGQGTDTQYF
TGTGCCAGTAGTATAGGGCAGGGCACAGATACGCAGTATTTT
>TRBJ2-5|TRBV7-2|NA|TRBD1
CASSVRDSQETQYF
TGTGCCAGCAGCGTCCGGGACAGCCAAGAGACCCAGTACTTC
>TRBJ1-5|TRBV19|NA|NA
CASSVLAVYSNQPQHF
TGTGCCAGTAGTGTACTGGCGGTCTATAGCAATCAGCCCCAGCATTTT
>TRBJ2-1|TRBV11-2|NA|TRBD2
CASSLDLAGARNEQFF
TGTGCCAGCAGCTTAGATCTAGCGGGGGCGAGAAATGAGCAGTTCTTC
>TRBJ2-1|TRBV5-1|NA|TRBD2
CASSSEGSGANEQFF
TGCGCCAGCAGCTCCGAAGGTAGCGGGGCCAATGAGCAGTTCTTC
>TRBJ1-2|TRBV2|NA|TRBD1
CASSHPGQGASRGYTF
TGTGCCAGCAGTCACCCGGGACAGGGGGCGAGTAGGGGCTACACCTTC
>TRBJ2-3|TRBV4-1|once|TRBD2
CASSQVGTSGGAGTDTQYF
TGCGCCAGCAGCCAAGTAGGGACTAGCGGGGGGGCCGGCACAGATACGCAGTATTTT
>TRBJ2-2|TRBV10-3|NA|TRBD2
CAISALKPARGGLSGELFF
TGTGCCATCAGTGCCCTTAAACCTGCGCGCGGGGGGCTGAGCGGGGAGCTGTTTTTT
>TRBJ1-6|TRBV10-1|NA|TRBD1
CASSEKVPHRGNSPLHF
TGCGCCAGCAGTGAGAAGGTCCCCCACAGGGGGAATTCACCCCTCCACTTT
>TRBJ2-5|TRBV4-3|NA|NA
CASSQEGAAKGLGGTQYF
TGCGCCAGCAGCCAAGAAGGCGCGGCAAAGGGGTTGGGTGGGACCCAGTACTTC
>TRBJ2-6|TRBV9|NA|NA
CASSTISGANVLTF
TGTGCCAGCAGCACAATCTCTGGGGCCAACGTCCTGACTTTC
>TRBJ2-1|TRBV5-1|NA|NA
CASSLAPSNYNEQFF
TGCGCCAGCAGCTTGGCACCTTCTAACTACAATGAGCAGTTCTTC
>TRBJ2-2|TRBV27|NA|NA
CASSLEAPNFSNTGELFF
TGTGCCAGCAGTTTAGAGGCACCCAACTTTTCGAACACCGGGGAGCTGTTTTTT
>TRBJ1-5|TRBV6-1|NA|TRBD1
CASSEDGTGPFEPQHF
TGTGCCAGCAGTGAAGATGGGACAGGCCCTTTCGAGCCCCAGCATTTT
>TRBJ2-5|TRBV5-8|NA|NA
CASSPGRGETQYF
TGTGCCAGCAGTCCGGGTCGGGGGGAGACCCAGTACTTC
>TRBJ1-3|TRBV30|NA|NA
CAWSHGGSGNTIYF
TGTGCCTGGAGTCACGGGGGATCTGGAAACACCATATATTTT
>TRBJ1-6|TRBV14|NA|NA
CASSQDPPGYNSPLHF
TGTGCCAGCAGCCAAGATCCGCCAGGGTATAATTCACCCCTCCACTTT
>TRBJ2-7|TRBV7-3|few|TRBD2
CASSLMGGSGSYEQYF
TGTGCCAGCAGTCTAATGGGGGGGTCGGGGTCCTACGAGCAGTACTTC
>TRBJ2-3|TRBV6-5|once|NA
CATKERGGLDTQYF
TGTGCCACCAAGGAGAGGGGGGGACTCGATACGCAGTATTTT
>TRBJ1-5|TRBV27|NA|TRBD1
CASSSRQGTQPQHF
TGTGCCAGCAGTTCCCGACAGGGTACCCAGCCCCAGCATTTT
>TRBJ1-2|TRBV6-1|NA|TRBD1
CASTLRDREGYGYTF
TGTGCCAGCACTCTCCGGGACAGGGAAGGCTATGGCTACACCTTC
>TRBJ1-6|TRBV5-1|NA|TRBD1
CASSLATTGGGGSPLHF
TGCGCCAGCAGCTTGGCGACTACAGGGGGCGGAGGATCACCCCTCCACTTT
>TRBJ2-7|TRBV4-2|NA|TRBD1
CASSQVGTASYEQYF
TGTGCCAGCAGCCAAGTCGGGACAGCCTCCTACGAGCAGTACTTC
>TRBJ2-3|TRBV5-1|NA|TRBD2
CASSTGTSGRTDTQYF
TGCGCCAGCAGCACCGGGACTAGCGGACGCACAGATACGCAGTATTTT
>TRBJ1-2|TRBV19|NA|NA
CATAGTPQGYGYTF
TGTGCCACCGCCGGGACACCCCAGGGCTATGGCTACACCTTC
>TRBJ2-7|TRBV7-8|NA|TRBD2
CASSLAGGGRAVRNEQYF
TGTGCCAGCAGCTTAGCGGGGGGCGGGAGGGCCGTAAGAAACGAGCAGTACTTC
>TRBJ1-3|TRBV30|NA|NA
CAWNTGSGNTIYF
TGTGCCTGGAATACAGGCAGTGGAAACACCATATATTTT
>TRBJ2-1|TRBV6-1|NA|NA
CASSARLFDEQFF
TGTGCCAGCAGCGCCAGACTCTTCGATGAGCAGTTCTTC
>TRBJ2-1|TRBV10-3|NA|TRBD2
CAISERGGLAGGPRYNEQFF
TGTGCCATCAGTGAGAGGGGGGGACTAGCGGGAGGGCCGCGCTACAATGAGCAGTTCTTC
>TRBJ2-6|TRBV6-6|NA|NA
CATNPGANSGANVLTF
TGTGCCACCAATCCAGGGGCAAACTCTGGGGCCAACGTCCTGACTTTC
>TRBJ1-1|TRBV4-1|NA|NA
CASSQDYGLNTEAFF
TGCGCCAGCAGCCAAGATTACGGGTTGAACACTGAAGCTTTCTTT
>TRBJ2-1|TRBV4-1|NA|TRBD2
CASRRGGSDNEQFF
TGCGCCAGCAGGCGGGGCGGGAGCGACAATGAGCAGTTCTTC
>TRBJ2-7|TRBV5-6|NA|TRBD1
CASRDRGRSYEQYF
TGTGCCAGCAGGGACAGGGGGCGATCCTACGAGCAGTACTTC
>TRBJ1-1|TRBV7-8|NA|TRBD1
CASSREGAGAFF
TGTGCCAGCAGCCGGGAGGGGGCGGGAGCTTTCTTT
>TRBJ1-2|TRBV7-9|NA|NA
CASSLTGDSGYTF
TGTGCCAGCAGCTTAACGGGGGATTCTGGCTACACCTTC
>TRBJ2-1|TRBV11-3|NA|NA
CASSLSNGEQFF
TGTGCCAGCAGCTTATCAAACGGTGAGCAGTTCTTC
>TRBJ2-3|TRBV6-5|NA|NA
CASSSVGSGTDTQYF
TGTGCCAGCAGTTCCGTCGGGTCTGGCACAGATACGCAGTATTTT
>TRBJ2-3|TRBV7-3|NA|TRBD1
CASSEYGTGGEDTQYF
TGTGCCAGCAGCGAATACGGGACAGGGGGGGAGGATACGCAGTATTTT
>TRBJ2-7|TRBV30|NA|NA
CAWSQGSYEQYF
TGTGCCTGGAGTCAGGGTAGCTACGAGCAGTACTTC
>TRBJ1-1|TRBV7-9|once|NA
CASSQQAPEAFF
TGTGCCAGCAGCCAACAGGCTCCTGAAGCTTTCTTT